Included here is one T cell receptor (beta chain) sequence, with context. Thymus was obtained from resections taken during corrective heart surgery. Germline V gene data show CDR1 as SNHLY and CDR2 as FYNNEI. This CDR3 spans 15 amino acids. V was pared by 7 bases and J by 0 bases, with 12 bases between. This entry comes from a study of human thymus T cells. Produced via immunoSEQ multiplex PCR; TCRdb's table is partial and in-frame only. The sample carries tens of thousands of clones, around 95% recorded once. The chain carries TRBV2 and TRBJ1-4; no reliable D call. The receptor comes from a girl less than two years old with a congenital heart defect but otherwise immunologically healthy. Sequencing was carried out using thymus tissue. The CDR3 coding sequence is TGTGCCAGCAAAGTACAGCTTGCAACTAATGAAAAACTGTTTTTT. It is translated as CASKVQLATNEKLFF. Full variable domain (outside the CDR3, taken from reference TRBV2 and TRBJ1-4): EPEVTQTPSHQVTQMGQEVILRCVPISNHLYFYWYRQILGQKVEFLVSFYNNEISEKSEIFDDQFSVERPDGSNFTLKIRSTKLEDSAMYFCASKVQLATNEKLFFGSGTQLSVL.